This T cell receptor (beta chain) was captured in a study of blood T cell repertoires in COVID-19. In the authors' methods: Reference gene primer amplification gave estimated nucleated cell counts. Assay used: immunoSEQ multiplex PCR; TCRdb lists only in-frame clones, some missing. Clone size and V and J calls were adopted from that table, with D and trimming inferred from the DNA. The sample has under 200,000 clones; around 80% are singletons. Unmatched junction bases numbered 3, after V lost 0 bases and J lost 4 bases. Germline assignment: CDR1 LGHNA and CDR2 YNFKEQ. This CDR3 is built from 16 residues.

Sequencing used peripheral blood. This chain uses TRBV4-2 with TRBJ2-3, with 11 bases aligning to TRBD2. This receptor was taken from a man between 65 and 85 years old with active or convalescent COVID-19. The CDR3 DNA sequence: TGTGCCAGCAGCCAAGATCTGACTAGCGGGGCAGATACGCAGTATTTT. Translation gives CASSQDLTSGADTQYF.